This TCR beta chain was recovered during a study of blood T cell repertoires in COVID-19. Study as a whole: Acute-phase and convalescent COVID-19 samples originated in the United States, Italy and Spain. PBMCs, B-cell-depleted T cells, or T cells were the source of the cDNA or gDNA that made up the material.

CDR3 length: 13 residues. Germline V lookup: CDR1 SGHRS, CDR2 YFSETQ. The ends were cut back, 4 bases at V and 9 bases at J, with 14 bases in the middle. The assay was immunoSEQ multiplex PCR, and TCRdb's table has in-frame clones only and misses some. The profile shows some 200,000 clones, about 80% of them singletons. Sequencing used peripheral blood. This clonotype was obtained from a woman aged 70-85 years with acute or convalescent COVID-19. This chain joins TRBV5-1 and TRBJ2-1, with D tentatively TRBD2 (6 bases). CDR3 nucleotide sequence: TGCGCCAGCAGCGGGCAGGTGCGGGGTGAGCAGTTCTTC. It yields the protein CASSGQVRGEQFF.